Below are 30 T cell receptor beta chains sequenced from a single sample in a study of shared clonotypes between healthy human individuals (dated by TCRdb to 2020 to 2022). The library was prepared using the immunoSEQ multiplex PCR assay. TCRdb limited this immuneACCESS table to in-frame rearrangements with V and J called. A share of clones is missing; checked studies link under half to unresolved V genes, and the rest is unexplained. Present in this sample are approximately 2.5 million clones, roughly 93% of which were seen just once. The top ten clonotypes cover roughly 0.36% of the sample. Sequencing was performed on naive CD4+ T cells from PBMCs. What the cell subset or site label conveys for this sample: CD45RA+ positively selected. These receptors all come from a man aged 18 to 30 in good health. Some clones in this sample may be carry-over from other donors' samples.

The V and J genes are TRBV7-9 and TRBJ2-2; perhaps TRBD2 as D (5 bases). V was cut by 3 bases and J by 0 bases, with 8 bases left in between. CDR1 and CDR2 (germline): SEHNR, FQNEAQ (reference sequence). This CDR3 is 15 amino acids long. The CDR3 DNA reads TGTGCCAGCAGCTTTCAGCGGTCGAACACCGGGGAGCTGTTTTTT. This encodes CASSFQRSNTGELFF.

The chain links TRBV9 to TRBJ2-5; D might be TRBD2 (5 bases). The CDR3 contains 15 residues. V lost 3 bases, J lost 5 bases, and 17 bases lay in between. The germline V gene has CDR1 SGDLS and CDR2 YYNGEE. CDR3: CASSGGLARHETQYF. DNA for the CDR3: TGTGCCAGCAGCGGAGGACTGGCCCGGCACGAGACCCAGTACTTC.

This clone came up once. The chain carries TRBV6-1 and TRBJ1-2, with D possibly being TRBD1 (5 bases). Per germline, CDR1 MNHNS and CDR2 SASEGT. The CDR3 is made up of 13 amino acids. V lost 6 bases and J 8 bases, leaving 16 bases between the germline ends. The CDR3 DNA sequence: TGTGCCAGCAGGGCGGACATGGTTAAGGGCTACACCTTC. Translation: CASRADMVKGYTF.

This rearrangement joins TRBV4-1 to TRBJ1-1, with a weak D call TRBD1 (5 bases). Between the trimmed V and J ends, which lost 4 bases and 2 bases, there was a span of 11 bases. This CDR3 is built from 14 residues. CDR1 is MGHRA and CDR2 is YSYEKL in the germline V gene. Here the CDR3 reads CASSLRGDNTEAFF. The DNA for the CDR3 is TGCGCCAGCAGCCTTCGAGGGGATAACACTGAAGCTTTCTTT.

The genes are TRBV7-8 and TRBJ2-7; perhaps TRBD2 as D (6 bases). Deletions cut 1 base from V and 4 bases from J, with 17 bases between. CDR1 and CDR2 from the germline V gene are SGHVS and FQNEAQ. This CDR3 has 16 residues. The CDR3 region is CASSLVRIGSLYEQYF. For the CDR3, the DNA is TGTGCCAGCAGCTTAGTGCGGATCGGGAGCCTTTACGAGCAGTACTTC.

This chain links TRBV5-1 with TRBJ2-7; TRBD2 agrees at 7 bases. CDR3 length: 15 residues. J lost 3 bases, V lost 0 bases, and 6 bases had no gene match. Germline V gives CDR1 SGHRS, CDR2 YFSETQ. The CDR3 coding sequence is TGCGCCAGCAGCTTGGGAGCGGGATTCGTCTACGAGCAGTACTTC. This sequence encodes CASSLGAGFVYEQYF.

V and J are TRBV28 and TRBJ2-1, with TRBD2 identical over 11 bases. Germline V gene lookup returns CDR1 MDHEN and CDR2 SYDVKM. CDR3 length equals 16 residues. V was pared by 8 bases and J by 10 bases, with 16 bases of the junction left unmatched. CDR3 protein: CASFTRSGRAPYEQFF. For the CDR3, the DNA is TGTGCCAGCTTTACGCGTAGCGGGAGGGCCCCCTACGAGCAGTTCTTC.

The genes are TRBV28 and TRBJ2-7; no definite D call. CDR3 length: 15 residues. Trimming stripped 6 bases from V and 1 base from J, with 16 bases between. Germline loops: CDR1 MDHEN, CDR2 SYDVKM. The CDR3 region is CASRESRAVSYEQYF. In nucleotides, the CDR3 is TGTGCCAGCAGGGAGTCTAGGGCAGTATCCTACGAGCAGTACTTC.

The chain links TRBV18 to TRBJ2-2; D remains unclear. CDR1 KGHSH and CDR2 LQKENI come from the germline V gene. This CDR3 is built from 16 residues. The V end lost 3 bases, the J end lost 7 bases, and 18 bases lay between the germline ends. The CDR3 DNA reads TGTGCCAGCTCACCGGGTCTACCGGGCGTTATCGGGGAGCTGTTTTTT. Its protein product is CASSPGLPGVIGELFF.

The chain carries TRBV5-1 and TRBJ2-1; D might be TRBD2 (6 bases). The CDR3 is 14 amino acids. V gave up 3 bases and J gave up 9 bases, with 16 bases separating them. CDR1 and CDR2 (germline): SGHRS, YFSETQ. The CDR3 bases are TGCGCCAGCAGCTCGTACGGTGGAGGGATTGAGCAGTTCTTC. It translates to CASSSYGGGIEQFF.

On this clone: The same CDR3 arises from other DNA sequences in this sample as well. V is TRBV18 and J is TRBJ2-7; D is tentatively TRBD1 or TRBD2 (5 bases each). Deletions cut 6 bases from V and 2 bases from J, with 14 bases between. The CDR3 contains 14 residues. Germline lookup yields CDR1 KGHSH and CDR2 LQKENI. The CDR3 DNA sequence: TGTGCCAGCTCTCCCGGGACGGATACCTACGAGCAGTACTTC. It codes for CASSPGTDTYEQYF. The full variable domain, in which reference TRBV18 and TRBJ2-7 provide the parts outside the CDR3, is NAGVMQNPRHLVRRRGQEARLRCSPMKGHSHVYWYRQLPEEGLKFMVYLQKENIIDESGMPKERFSAEFPKEGPSILRIQQVVRGDSAAYFCASSPGTDTYEQYFGPGTRLTVT.

The V call is TRBV7-3, the J call TRBJ2-5; no clear D. V was trimmed by 2 bases and J by 3 bases, leaving 7 bases between them. This CDR3 has 13 residues. Per germline, CDR1 SGHTA and CDR2 FQGTGA. The CDR3 here is CASSLDGKETQYF. The CDR3 DNA reads TGTGCCAGCAGCTTAGACGGTAAAGAGACCCAGTACTTC.

This clone was seen more than once but under ten times. The V call is TRBV29-1, the J call TRBJ1-2; TRBD1 might be the D (5 bases). Deletions cut 3 bases from V and 4 bases from J, with 9 bases between. The length of the CDR3 is 12 residues. Germline V gives CDR1 SQVTM, CDR2 ANQGSEA. The CDR3 DNA follows: TGCAGCGTTGAGCGACAGAGCTATGGCTACACCTTC. This codes for CSVERQSYGYTF.

The CDR3, as DNA: TGCGCCAGCAGCCCTCCGGACAGGGCGAATTCACCCCTCCACTTT. As protein: CASSPPDRANSPLHF. The chain links TRBV4-1 to TRBJ1-6; 8 nucleotides match TRBD1. From germline, CDR1 is MGHRA and CDR2 YSYEKL. The CDR3 runs 15 residues. V gave up 4 bases and J gave up 7 bases; unmatched junction bases: 6.

Remarks on this clone: Other DNA sequences in this sample translate to the same CDR3. The chain joins TRBV29-1 to TRBJ2-7; tentatively, D is TRBD2 (6 bases). With 6 bases removed from V and 3 bases from J, the gap between germline ends came to 9 bases. The CDR3 contains 11 residues. Germline-derived CDR1 and CDR2 are SQVTM and ANQGSEA. The CDR3 nucleotides read TGCAGCGTCGAGGGACTCTACGAGCAGTACTTC. Its translation: CSVEGLYEQYF.

The chain carries TRBV6-5 and TRBJ1-2; TRBD1 is a possible D gene (6 bases). This CDR3 is 15 amino acids long. The germline CDR1 and CDR2 sequences are MNHEY and SVGAGI. Trimming left V 5 bases short and J 8 bases short, with 21 bases between. CDR3 protein: CASSTTGGAYQGYTF. The CDR3 DNA is TGTGCCAGCAGTACCACCGGGGGCGCTTATCAGGGCTACACCTTC.

V and J are TRBV7-8 and TRBJ2-7; perhaps TRBD1 as D (6 bases). There are 15 residues in the CDR3. With 4 bases removed from V and 2 bases from J, the gap between germline ends came to 15 bases. CDR1 and CDR2 from the germline V gene are SGHVS and FQNEAQ. CDR3 DNA: TGTGCCAGCAGCTCACGCGAACAGGGTACCTACGAGCAGTACTTC. This codes for CASSSREQGTYEQYF. The full variable domain, with the rest looked up from reference TRBV7-8 and TRBJ2-7, is GAGVSQSPRYKVAKRGQDVALRCDPISGHVSLFWYQQALGQGPEFLTYFQNEAQLDKSGLPSDRFFAERPEGSVSTLKIQRTQQEDSAVYLCASSSREQGTYEQYFGPGTRLTVT.

In regard to this clone: The sample carries other DNA sequences with the same CDR3. The chain links TRBV9 to TRBJ1-2; tentatively, D is TRBD1 (6 bases). The CDR3 has 14 amino acids. V lost 3 bases to trimming and J lost 4 bases, with 13 bases between them. In germline, CDR1 is SGDLS, CDR2 YYNGEE. The CDR3 is CASSALQGVYGYTF. The CDR3 DNA is TGTGCCAGCAGCGCGCTACAGGGAGTCTATGGCTACACCTTC.

In regard to this clone: The sample holds other DNA sequences that translate to the same CDR3. This chain uses TRBV7-9 with TRBJ1-4; D is ambiguous. This CDR3 region has 12 residues. V was trimmed by 1 base and J by 7 bases, leaving 4 bases between them. Germline V gives CDR1 SEHNR, CDR2 FQNEAQ (reference sequence). The CDR3 coding sequence is TGTGCCAGCAGCTTAGGTCGTGAAAAACTGTTTTTT. It specifies CASSLGREKLFF.

The chain carries TRBV5-1 and TRBJ1-2; D ambiguous. V lost 0 bases to trimming and J lost 0 bases, with 12 bases between them. The germline V gene encodes CDR1 SGHRS and CDR2 YFSETQ. The CDR3 runs 16 residues. CDR3 DNA: TGCGCCAGCAGCTTGGCCCCAGCCCCCACTAACTATGGCTACACCTTC. Amino acids: CASSLAPAPTNYGYTF. The full variable domain, rest sourced from reference TRBV5-1 and TRBJ1-2, is KAGVTQTPRYLIKTRGQQVTLSCSPISGHRSVSWYQQTPGQGLQFLFEYFSETQRNKGNFPGRFSGRQFSNSRSEMNVSTLELGDSALYLCASSLAPAPTNYGYTFGSGTRLTVV.

This chain links TRBV6-1 with TRBJ2-7; 9 bases agree with TRBD2. The CDR3 loop spans 13 amino acids. The trim removed 7 bases at V and 3 bases at J, leaving 4 bases unmatched. CDR1 is MNHNS and CDR2 is SASEGT in the germline V gene. The CDR3 protein is CASTREGSYEQYF. DNA for the CDR3: TGTGCCAGCACGCGGGAGGGCAGCTACGAGCAGTACTTC.

Concerning this clone: The sample carries other DNA sequences with the same CDR3. The chain uses TRBV5-1 and TRBJ2-7; D might be TRBD1 (6 bases). CDR3 length: 13 amino acids. Germline V gene data show CDR1 as SGHRS and CDR2 as YFSETQ. The V end was cut by 1 base, the J end by 2 bases, with 7 bases between. CDR3 in amino acids: CASSLTGPYEQYF. In DNA form, the CDR3 reads TGCGCCAGCAGCTTGACAGGGCCCTACGAGCAGTACTTC.

This chain uses TRBV7-2 with TRBJ1-1; D uncertain. The germline CDR1 and CDR2 sequences are SGHTA and FQGNSA. V was clipped by 1 base and J by 10 bases, with 13 bases between them. This CDR3 spans 13 amino acids. The CDR3: CASSLESWTRAFF. DNA of the CDR3: TGTGCCAGCAGCTTAGAGTCGTGGACGAGAGCTTTCTTT. The variable domain in full, with the rest retrieved from reference TRBV7-2 and TRBJ1-1, is GAGVSQSPSNKVTEKGKDVELRCDPISGHTALYWYRQSLGQGLEFLIYFQGNSAPDKSGLPSDRFSAERTGGSVSTLTIQRTQQEDSAVYLCASSLESWTRAFFGQGTRLTVV.

This clone was picked up one time. The V call is TRBV28, the J call TRBJ1-1, with D uncertain. Germline V gene data show CDR1 as MDHEN and CDR2 as SYDVKM. Trimming took off 6 bases at V and 2 bases at J, with 16 bases between the two ends. This CDR3 has 15 residues. The CDR3: CASRPRWGTNTEAFF. The CDR3 DNA reads TGTGCCAGCAGACCTCGTTGGGGAACTAACACTGAAGCTTTCTTT.

This chain links TRBV28 with TRBJ2-5, with D perhaps being TRBD1 or TRBD2 (5 bases each). The germline V gene has CDR1 MDHEN and CDR2 SYDVKM. This CDR3 spans 13 amino acids. V was clipped by 7 bases and J by 2 bases, with 11 bases between them. The CDR3 DNA reads as TGTGCCAGCACACCGGGACGGCAAGAGACCCAGTACTTC. Its protein is CASTPGRQETQYF.

DNA for the CDR3: TGTGCCAGCAGCCCCCTTGGGACAGCAAATTATGGCTACACCTTC. This codes for CASSPLGTANYGYTF. The V call is TRBV27, the J call TRBJ1-2; 7 bases align to TRBD1. The CDR3 runs 15 residues. The V gene's germline CDR1 is MNHEY and CDR2 SMNVEV (reference sequence). With 6 bases clipped from V and 5 bases from J, the junction kept 12 bases outside the gene matches.

CDR3 DNA: TGTGCCAGCACCAACGTTGGGGGGGTCCCGGGAGGCTACACCTTC. It is translated as CASTNVGGVPGGYTF. The chain joins TRBV27 to TRBJ1-2, with D possibly matching TRBD1 (5 bases). Trimming cost V 7 bases and J 8 bases, with 23 bases left between them. The CDR3 spans 15 residues. The germline CDR1 and CDR2 sequences are MNHEY and SMNVEV (reference sequence).

Here the CDR3 DNA reads TGTGCCAGCAGTGGGTCGTCTAGCGGAGCCTACGAGCAGTACTTC. Amino acid sequence: CASSGSSSGAYEQYF. V is TRBV6-1 and J is TRBJ2-7; 7 positions match TRBD2. The CDR3 has 15 residues. Germline values: CDR1 MNHNS, CDR2 SASEGT. V lost 4 bases and J lost 2; bases outside the gene matches: 8.

V usage is TRBV9 and J usage is TRBJ2-1; 11 positions agree with TRBD2. V shed 4 bases and J 10 bases; nucleotides not matched to a gene: 16. The CDR3 consists of 17 residues. Germline V gene data show CDR1 as SGDLS and CDR2 as YYNGEE. The CDR3 sequence is CASSPVAGGPIGGEQFF. In DNA, the CDR3 is TGTGCCAGCAGCCCGGTAGCGGGAGGGCCTATTGGCGGCGAGCAGTTCTTC.

This rearrangement joins TRBV7-2 to TRBJ2-1; no firm D call. The CDR3 length is 14 residues. Germline assignment: CDR1 SGHTA and CDR2 FQGNSA. V lost 1 base to trimming and J lost 9 bases, with 13 bases between them. CDR3 region: CASSLDSTQSEQFF. DNA for the CDR3: TGTGCCAGCAGCTTAGACAGTACCCAATCTGAGCAGTTCTTC.